These 25 T cell receptor beta chains share one sample of origin, sequenced in a study of response to subunit inactivated influenza vaccine. TCRdb analysed the RT-PCR reads with MiXCR anew, one entry per CDR3 protein. The sample carries approximately 160,000 distinct CDR3 sequences, approximately 12% recorded once. Sequencing used CD8+ T cells sorted from PBMCs, obtained less than 30 months after vaccination. These receptors originate from a man between 50 and 69 years old who received an inactivated influenza vaccine.

This clonotype was detected ten times or more. The chain uses TRBV28 and TRBJ2-7; TRBD1 matches 7 bases. J gave up 2 bases and V 6 bases, and 7 bases lay outside the gene matches. CDR3 length: 14 residues. Germline CDR1 reads MDHEN; CDR2 reads SYDVKM. The CDR3 region is CASSPDRYTYEQYF. In DNA, the CDR3 is TGTGCCAGCAGCCCGGACAGGTACACCTACGAGCAGTACTTC.

This clonotype was counted between two and nine times. The chain has TRBV28 and TRBJ1-3; possibly TRBD1 for D (6 bases). V shed 3 bases and J shed 1 base, with 13 bases lying between them. Germline V gives CDR1 MDHEN, CDR2 SYDVKM. The CDR3 spans 16 residues. DNA of the CDR3: TGTGCCAGCAGTTTGCCCTTAGGACAGTCTGGAAACACCATATATTTT. The encoded protein is CASSLPLGQSGNTIYF.

The chain employs TRBV13 and TRBJ2-7; TRBD2 matches at 8 bases. Germline CDR1 is PRHDT and CDR2 is FYEKMQ (reference sequence). CDR3 length: 15 residues. Germline trimming cut 5 bases from V and 0 bases from J; bases unmatched to any gene: 6. This chain's CDR3 is CASSSGSGYSYEQYF. For the CDR3, the DNA is TGTGCCAGCAGCAGCGGGAGTGGGTACTCCTACGAGCAGTACTTC.

This clonotype was counted at least ten times. CDR3 nucleotides: TGTGCCAGCAGCGGGGGAAGTGCCTACGAGCAGTACTTC. Its translation is CASSGGSAYEQYF. The rearrangement uses TRBV12-3 or TRBV12-4 and TRBJ2-7; maybe TRBD2 (6 bases). The CDR3 is made up of 13 amino acids. The ends were cut back, 6 bases at V and 2 bases at J, with 11 bases in the middle.

The chain couples TRBV27 to TRBJ2-1; TRBD1 matches at 7 bases. J lost 6 bases, V lost 5 bases, and 7 bases had no gene match. Germline V lookup: CDR1 MNHEY, CDR2 SMNVEV (reference sequence). The CDR3 runs 14 residues. Here the CDR3 reads CASSISGTANEQFF. DNA for the CDR3: TGTGCCAGCAGTATTTCCGGGACAGCCAATGAGCAGTTCTTC.

Ten or more counts support this clonotype. This rearrangement joins TRBV12-3 or TRBV12-4 to TRBJ2-7; 8 positions match TRBD1. The V gene end was trimmed by 2 bases and the J gene end by 5 bases; junction bases not matched to a gene: 8. The CDR3 consists of 15 residues. As DNA, the CDR3 is TGTGCCAGCAGTTTACCTGGACAGGGAGTCCACGAGCAGTACTTC. It codes for CASSLPGQGVHEQYF.

This chain joins TRBV28 and TRBJ1-6; D ambiguous. This CDR3 comprises 14 residues. V was cut by 5 bases and J by 8 bases, with 13 bases left in between. Germline CDR1 MDHEN, CDR2 SYDVKM. CDR3 residues: CASSLTAAYSPLHF. The CDR3 bases are TGTGCCAGCAGTCTTACAGCGGCGTATTCACCCCTCCACTTT.

In its sample, this clonotype was seen many times. The J gene is TRBJ2-7, the V gene TRBV5-1; no firm D call. The ends were cut back, 0 bases at V and 2 bases at J, with 9 bases in the middle. Germline V CDR1 and CDR2: SGHRS, YFSETQ. CDR3 size: 14 residues. The CDR3 is CASSLVGIPYEQYF. In nucleotides, the CDR3 is TGCGCCAGCAGCTTGGTAGGAATCCCCTACGAGCAGTACTTC.

The chain carries TRBV19 and TRBJ2-1, with 7 bases that match TRBD2. With V trimmed by 7 bases and J by 4 bases, 10 bases remained unmatched. The CDR3 consists of 15 residues. CDR1 LNHDA and CDR2 SQIVND come from the germline V gene (reference sequence). In DNA, the CDR3 is TGTGCCAGTAACCTCGGGGGGAGTAGTTACAATGAGCAGTTCTTC. Residues: CASNLGGSSYNEQFF.

This chain connects TRBV7-8 to TRBJ2-7, with TRBD2 matching over 9 bases. The CDR3 consists of 16 residues. The V gene's germline CDR1 is SGHVS and CDR2 FQNEAQ. The V segment lost 0 bases and the J segment 2 bases; nucleotides outside the gene matches: 5. CDR3 in amino acids: CASSLALAGTPYEQYF. CDR3 sequence (DNA): TGTGCCAGCAGCTTAGCCCTAGCGGGGACACCCTACGAGCAGTACTTC.

In its sample, this clonotype was seen a few times. This rearrangement joins TRBV12-3 or TRBV12-4 to TRBJ2-1; the D gene could be TRBD1 or TRBD2 (5 bases each). V was cut by 6 bases and J by 9 bases, with 12 bases left in between. The CDR3 runs to 12 residues. The CDR3 DNA is TGTGCCAGCAGACCCCCCGGGACTGAGCAGTTCTTC. It is translated as CASRPPGTEQFF.

About this clonotype itself: This clone may be a read error of a much larger clone one base away. V usage is TRBV29-1 and J usage is TRBJ1-1, with TRBD1 identical over 10 bases. V shed 5 bases and J 4 bases; nucleotides not matched to a gene: 10. CDR1 and CDR2 from the germline V gene are SQVTM and ANQGSEA. The CDR3 is made up of 15 amino acids. In DNA, the CDR3 is TGCAGCGTTAGGACAGGGGGGGTCGTAATCACTGAAGCTTTCTTT. This sequence encodes CSVRTGGVVITEAFF.

The V call is TRBV3-1, the J call TRBJ1-6; the D gene is possibly TRBD1 (6 bases). The CDR3 loop spans 16 amino acids. The germline gives CDR1 LGHDT, CDR2 YNNKEL (reference sequence). The V end lost 1 base, the J end lost 4 bases, and 11 bases lay between the germline ends. The CDR3: CASSQVADRYNSPLHF. CDR3 sequence (DNA): TGTGCCAGCAGCCAAGTTGCTGACAGGTATAATTCACCCCTCCACTTT.

This chain connects TRBV7-3 to TRBJ2-1, with a weak D call TRBD2 (6 bases). Germline CDR1 SGHTA, CDR2 FQGTGA. The CDR3 runs to 18 residues. Trimming left V 2 bases short and J 2 bases short, with 19 bases between. CDR3 nucleotides: TGTGCCAGCAGCTTACCCTCCGGGACTCCGCATGCCTACAATGAGCAGTTCTTC. Residues: CASSLPSGTPHAYNEQFF.

V gene TRBV9 combines with J gene TRBJ1-2; D is possibly TRBD1 (6 bases). The V and J ends lost 4 bases and 6 bases respectively, with 16 bases between them. Germline-derived CDR1 and CDR2 are SGDLS and YYNGEE. This CDR3 spans 14 amino acids. The CDR3 sequence: CASSLIEGGNGYTF. The CDR3 region has the DNA TGTGCCAGCAGCTTAATTGAGGGGGGTAATGGCTACACCTTC.

This chain links TRBV6-5 with TRBJ2-2; no reliable D call. The CDR3 is 17 amino acids. V dropped 2 bases and J dropped 6 bases, with 19 bases sitting between them. CDR1 and CDR2 from the germline V gene are MNHEY and SVGAGI. The CDR3 sequence is CASSYPRGGLSAGELFF. The CDR3 region has the DNA TGTGCCAGCAGTTACCCCCGAGGTGGGCTCTCGGCCGGGGAGCTGTTTTTT.

This clonotype was seen only a few times. The chain uses TRBV6-1 and TRBJ2-7, with 10 bases fitting TRBD1. The germline V gene has CDR1 MNHNS and CDR2 SASEGT. The V gene end was trimmed by 6 bases and the J gene end by 8 bases; junction bases not matched to a gene: 7. The CDR3 consists of 13 residues. The CDR3 bases are TGTGCCAGCAGCCCCGGACAGGGGGGAAAGCAGTACTTC. It codes for CASSPGQGGKQYF.

J is TRBJ2-1 and V is TRBV29-1; TRBD2 matches at 9 bases. CDR3 length: 12 residues. Germline-derived CDR1 and CDR2 are SQVTM and ANQGSEA. The CDR3 is CSKTSGYNEQFF. CDR3 nucleotide sequence: TGCAGTAAAACTAGCGGGTACAATGAGCAGTTCTTC.

The gene calls are TRBV5-1 and TRBJ2-7, with TRBD1 matching 8 bases. The J segment lost 0 bases and the V segment lost 4 bases, leaving 12 bases of the junction unmatched. The CDR3 has 17 residues. Germline assignment: CDR1 SGHRS and CDR2 YFSETQ. The chain's CDR3 is CASSLLDRGGNSYEQYF. The CDR3, as DNA: TGCGCCAGCAGCCTATTAGACAGGGGCGGAAACTCCTACGAGCAGTACTTC. The full variable domain, with the rest looked up from reference TRBV5-1 and TRBJ2-7, is KAGVTQTPRYLIKTRGQQVTLSCSPISGHRSVSWYQQTPGQGLQFLFEYFSETQRNKGNFPGRFSGRQFSNSRSEMNVSTLELGDSALYLCASSLLDRGGNSYEQYFGPGTRLTVT.

The table lists this clonotype with a few counts. The chain has TRBV6-1 and TRBJ2-3, with 10 bases matching TRBD2. The length of the CDR3 is 15 residues. V lost 6 bases, J lost 6 bases, and 9 bases stayed unmatched. Germline CDR1 and CDR2: MNHNS and SASEGT. The CDR3 reads CASRSSGGAVDTQYF. CDR3 nucleotide sequence: TGTGCCAGCAGGTCAAGCGGGGGGGCCGTTGATACGCAGTATTTT.

This clonotype was picked up many times. The chain carries TRBV13 and TRBJ2-7; a possible D gene is TRBD2 (5 bases). The CDR3 extends over 13 amino acids. V gave up 5 bases and J gave up 4 bases, with 12 bases separating them. In germline, CDR1 is PRHDT, CDR2 FYEKMQ (reference sequence). CDR3 nucleotide sequence: TGTGCCAGCAGCCCGGGGTTACGATACGAGCAGTACTTC. It specifies CASSPGLRYEQYF.

This clonotype was recorded at least ten times. CDR3 sequence reads: CASSYGTSGGYEQYF. The CDR3, as DNA: TGTGCCAGCAGCTACGGGACTAGCGGGGGGTACGAGCAGTACTTC. The J gene is TRBJ2-7, the V gene TRBV13; 15 bases align to TRBD2. Per the germline V gene, CDR1 is PRHDT and CDR2 is FYEKMQ (reference sequence). The CDR3 totals 15 residues. J was trimmed by 4 bases and V by 4 bases; bases with no gene match: 2.

The chain is built from TRBV11-2 and TRBJ2-7; D could derive from TRBD1 or TRBD2 (5 bases each). CDR1 is SGHAT and CDR2 is FQNNGV in the germline V gene. The ends were cut back, 5 bases at V and 3 bases at J, with 14 bases in the middle. The CDR3 runs 14 residues. The CDR3 nucleotides read TGTGCCAGCAGCGCCGGGACCGAGTACTACGAGCAGTACTTC. This encodes CASSAGTEYYEQYF. The variable domain in full, with the rest retrieved from reference TRBV11-2 and TRBJ2-7, is EAGVAQSPRYKIIEKRQSVAFWCNPISGHATLYWYQQILGQGPKLLIQFQNNGVVDDSQLPKDRFSAERLKGVDSTLKIQPAKLEDSAVYLCASSAGTEYYEQYFGPGTRLTVT.

J is TRBJ2-7 and V is TRBV7-6, with a weak D call TRBD2 (7 bases). Trimming removed 1 base from V and 4 bases from J, with 23 bases in between. This CDR3 is built from 18 residues. Germline CDR1 SGHVS, CDR2 FNYEAQ. CDR3 nucleotides: TGTGCCAGCAGCTTAGGGGAGGGGGGGCCCAAACTTTTATACGAGCAGTACTTC. Its translation: CASSLGEGGPKLLYEQYF. The whole variable domain, remainder taken from reference TRBV7-6 and TRBJ2-7, is GAGVSQSPRYKVTKRGQDVALRCDPISGHVSLYWYRQALGQGPEFLTYFNYEAQQDKSGLPNDRFSAERPEGSISTLTIQRTEQRDSAMYRCASSLGEGGPKLLYEQYFGPGTRLTVT.

The genes are TRBV28 and TRBJ2-5; no firm D call. The CDR3 has 14 residues. Trimming took 3 bases from V and 2 from J, leaving 10 bases between them. Germline values: CDR1 MDHEN, CDR2 SYDVKM. Here the CDR3 DNA reads TGTGCCAGCAGTTTTTGGCCAGCTCAAGAGACCCAGTACTTC. Encoded protein: CASSFWPAQETQYF.